One sample yielded the 20 T cell receptor beta chains listed below, sequenced in a study of T cell clones after liver transplantation. The assay was immunoSEQ multiplex PCR, and TCRdb's table has in-frame clones only and misses some. There are some 80,000 clones in the sample; under 90% occur only once, and around 2.2% lies in the top ten. The sample in question was CD4+ T cells from blood, obtained about 50 months after liver transplant. Every receptor here comes from a human patient who received a liver transplant. Among the T cells, some may be from the graft donor.

This clone was picked up one time. The rearrangement joins TRBV28 to TRBJ2-3; 11 bases fit TRBD1. Germline V CDR1 and CDR2: MDHEN, SYDVKM. The CDR3 extends over 15 amino acids. With 2 bases clipped from V and 4 bases from J, the junction kept 2 bases outside the gene matches. CDR3 sequence: CASSLRTGGADTQYF. The CDR3, as DNA: TGTGCCAGCAGTTTAAGGACAGGGGGCGCAGATACGCAGTATTTT.

The CDR3 reads CASSLAPLKGSAFF. As DNA, the CDR3 is TGTGCCAGCAGTTTAGCGCCTTTGAAGGGTAGTGCTTTCTTT. This sequence joins TRBV27 and TRBJ1-1; D is unresolved. The CDR3 spans 14 residues. Trimming cost V 2 bases and J 11 bases, with 18 bases left between them. Germline CDR1 MNHEY, CDR2 SMNVEV (reference sequence).

This chain connects TRBV19 to TRBJ1-5; 7 positions match TRBD1. This CDR3 has 16 residues. Unmatched junction bases numbered 19, after V lost 10 bases and J lost 7 bases. CDR1 is LNHDA and CDR2 is SQIVND in the germline V gene (reference sequence). CDR3: CATSPRRGDRGQPQHF. As DNA, the CDR3 is TGTGCCACCTCCCCCCGGCGAGGGGACAGAGGACAGCCCCAGCATTTT. Complete variable domain (other parts from reference TRBV19 and TRBJ1-5): DGGITQSPKYLFRKEGQNVTLSCEQNLNHDAMYWYRQDPGQGLRLIYYSQIVNDFQKGDIAEGYSVSREKKESFPLTVTSAQKNPTAFYLCATSPRRGDRGQPQHFGDGTRLSIL.

The CDR3 reads CASSPEDGECGQPQHF. CDR3 bases: TGCGCCAGCAGCCCTGAGGACGGGGAGTGTGGCCAGCCCCAGCATTTT. This rearrangement joins TRBV23-1 to TRBJ1-5; D is undetermined. TRBV23-1 is an ORF, with its function uncertain. CDR3 length: 16 amino acids. V lost 6 bases and J lost 7, with 22 bases in between.

The genes are TRBV7-9 and TRBJ2-1; 8 bases agree with TRBD2. Trimming removed 1 base from V and 1 base from J; junction bases left unmatched: 3. The CDR3 contains 16 residues. Per germline, CDR1 SEHNR and CDR2 FQNEAQ (reference sequence). The CDR3 region has the DNA TGTGCCAGCAGCTTAGGTGGCGGGGGGTCCTACAATGAGCAGTTCTTC. This sequence encodes CASSLGGGGSYNEQFF.

J is TRBJ1-5 and V is TRBV14; D call uncertain. V lost 3 bases, J lost 1 base, and 7 bases lay in between. CDR1 and CDR2 from the germline V gene are SGHDN and FVKESK. The CDR3 spans 14 residues. CDR3 coding DNA: TGTGCCAGCAGCCAGGGTTCCAGCAATCAGCCCCAGCATTTT. It specifies CASSQGSSNQPQHF.

The chain couples TRBV9 to TRBJ1-2; 7 bases map to TRBD1. Germline CDR1 reads SGDLS; CDR2 reads YYNGEE. The CDR3 has 13 residues. The ends lost 5 bases at V and 7 bases at J; junction bases unmatched: 8. The DNA of the CDR3 is TGTGCCAGCAGAAAATCCGGGACAGTTGGCTACACCTTC. Its translation: CASRKSGTVGYTF.

CDR3 sequence: CASSQDNLPEAFF. The CDR3 DNA reads as TGCGCCAGCAGCCAAGATAATTTACCTGAAGCTTTCTTT. V is TRBV4-3 and J is TRBJ1-1; D uncertain. Germline CDR1 is LGHNA and CDR2 is YSLEER. The CDR3 loop spans 13 amino acids. V lost 0 bases and J lost 6, with 8 bases in between.

The rearrangement joins TRBV2 to TRBJ2-2, with 7 bases that match TRBD1. CDR1 is SNHLY, CDR2 FYNNEI, per germline. With V trimmed by 4 bases and J by 6 bases, 11 bases remained unmatched. The CDR3 has 16 residues. The CDR3 is CASSVMGAGGSGELFF. In DNA form, the CDR3 reads TGTGCCAGCAGTGTTATGGGGGCAGGGGGATCCGGGGAGCTGTTTTTT.

The chain carries TRBV7-9 and TRBJ2-7, with D maybe TRBD1 (6 bases). The CDR3 is 17 residues long. Germline V gene lookup returns CDR1 SEHNR and CDR2 FQNEAQ (reference sequence). The germline V and J ends were trimmed by 4 bases and 1 base, with 20 bases remaining between them. The CDR3 protein is CASSSRGWGRDSYEQYF. The CDR3 DNA is TGTGCCAGCAGCTCGAGGGGGTGGGGCAGGGATTCCTACGAGCAGTACTTC.

This chain links TRBV7-2 with TRBJ1-6; a possible D gene is TRBD1 (5 bases). V was cut by 3 bases and J by 6 bases, with 12 bases left in between. In germline, CDR1 is SGHTA, CDR2 FQGNSA. The CDR3 contains 15 residues. For the CDR3, the DNA is TGTGCCAGCAGCTTGCCGGGACCGCGTAATTCACCCCTCCACTTT. Amino acid sequence: CASSLPGPRNSPLHF. The variable domain in full, completed from reference TRBV7-2 and TRBJ1-6, reads GAGVSQSPSNKVTEKGKDVELRCDPISGHTALYWYRQSLGQGLEFLIYFQGNSAPDKSGLPSDRFSAERTGGSVSTLTIQRTQQEDSAVYLCASSLPGPRNSPLHFGNGTRLTVT.

The chain links TRBV7-2 to TRBJ2-1, with 10 bases identical to TRBD2. Germline loops: CDR1 SGHTA, CDR2 FQGNSA. After removal of 3 bases from V and 6 bases from J, the junction contained 2 bases not matched to a gene. The CDR3 is 14 residues long. The CDR3, as DNA: TGTGCCAGCAGCTTGAGCGGGGGGGTCAATGAGCAGTTCTTC. Protein product: CASSLSGGVNEQFF. The full variable domain, completed using reference TRBV7-2 and TRBJ2-1, is GAGVSQSPSNKVTEKGKDVELRCDPISGHTALYWYRQSLGQGLEFLIYFQGNSAPDKSGLPSDRFSAERTGGSVSTLTIQRTQQEDSAVYLCASSLSGGVNEQFFGPGTRLTVL.

The chain joins TRBV14 to TRBJ1-3; a possible D gene is TRBD1 (6 bases). The CDR3 has 16 amino acids. CDR1 is SGHDN, CDR2 FVKESK, per germline. V lost 4 bases, J lost 0 bases, and 13 bases lay in between. The CDR3, as DNA: TGTGCCAGCAGCCGTAAAACAGGGCACTCTGGAAACACCATATATTTT. Residues: CASSRKTGHSGNTIYF.

The genes are TRBV28 and TRBJ1-1, with TRBD1 as a possible D gene (6 bases). CDR1 is MDHEN, CDR2 SYDVKM, per germline. The CDR3 consists of 15 residues. The germline V and J ends were trimmed by 5 bases and 2 bases, with 15 bases remaining between them. The CDR3, as DNA: TGTGCCAGCAGTGAGCCGACAGGAGGAAACACTGAAGCTTTCTTT. Translated, it gives CASSEPTGGNTEAFF.

This chain joins TRBV7-6 and TRBJ2-5; D perhaps matches TRBD1 (6 bases). V was clipped by 5 bases and J by 2 bases, with 12 bases between them. Germline V gene sequence: CDR1 SGHVS, CDR2 FNYEAQ. This CDR3 is built from 14 residues. The DNA for the CDR3 is TGTGCCAGCAGCCAACCGACAGGACAAGAGACCCAGTACTTC. Its translation is CASSQPTGQETQYF.

This clone was detected only once. The chain recombines TRBV7-2 with TRBJ2-5; tentative D call: TRBD2 (5 bases). CDR1 is SGHTA, CDR2 FQGNSA, per germline. This CDR3 is built from 15 residues. Trimming took 2 bases from V and 4 from J, leaving 14 bases between them. The CDR3 here is CASSLYASSGETQYF. DNA of the CDR3: TGTGCCAGCAGCTTATACGCTAGCAGCGGAGAGACCCAGTACTTC. Full variable domain (remainder filled in from reference TRBV7-2 and TRBJ2-5): GAGVSQSPSNKVTEKGKDVELRCDPISGHTALYWYRQSLGQGLEFLIYFQGNSAPDKSGLPSDRFSAERTGGSVSTLTIQRTQQEDSAVYLCASSLYASSGETQYFGPGTRLLVL.

The gene calls are TRBV7-6 and TRBJ2-3; TRBD2 matches 13 bases. Germline V lookup: CDR1 SGHVS, CDR2 FNYEAQ. CDR3 length: 16 amino acids. V lost 4 bases to trimming and J lost 6 bases; unmatched junction nucleotides: 7. DNA of the CDR3: TGTGCCAGCAGCTCGAGACTAGCGGGGGGCAGGGATACGCAGTATTTT. Its translation is CASSSRLAGGRDTQYF.

The rearrangement links TRBV6-4 to TRBJ2-3; 10 positions agree with TRBD2. Germline V gives CDR1 MRHNA, CDR2 SNTAGT. CDR3 length: 17 residues. V was clipped by 2 bases and J by 4 bases; unmatched bases: 9. The CDR3 coding sequence is TGTGCCAGCAGTGACCTTTCCGAGCGGGGGGGCGCAGATACGCAGTATTTT. Amino acids: CASSDLSERGGADTQYF.

The gene calls are TRBV5-1 and TRBJ2-3, with 11 bases matching TRBD2. The CDR3 has 16 residues. Trimming cost V 4 bases and J 5 bases; bases outside gene matches: 9. CDR1 and CDR2 from the germline V gene are SGHRS and YFSETQ. The CDR3 nucleotides read TGCGCCAGCAGCCCCATAGCGGGAGGGCCGGGAGATACGCAGTATTTT. Its translation is CASSPIAGGPGDTQYF.

The chain carries TRBV7-2 and TRBJ2-5, with D perhaps assigned TRBD1 or TRBD2 (5 bases each). Germline lookup yields CDR1 SGHTA and CDR2 FQGNSA. V was cut by 5 bases and J by 1 base, with 8 bases left in between. The CDR3 consists of 13 residues. The CDR3 loop is CASSTGTQETQYF. CDR3 bases: TGTGCCAGCAGCACCGGGACCCAAGAGACCCAGTACTTC.